This record looks at one T cell receptor (beta chain) sequence and its context. No antigen is known for it. The record has no base qualities; no much larger clone is one base away. The CDR3 regions of human TCRbeta chains were analyzed by immunosequencing. As for the authors' bioinformatics: TCRs in the repertoires were compared against a reference library of SARS-CoV-2-specific TCRs that had been generated with the MIRA antigen-specificity platform. Breadth was defined as the fraction of unique TCRs that were SARS-CoV-2-associated, and depth was defined as the fraction of total T cells that were SARS-CoV-2-associated. Using the MIRA data, every spike-specific TCR was mapped to the spike region that the TCR reacted to and assigned to either a CD4 or a CD8 class. Log10-transformed breadth and depth values were compared by one-way ANOVA with Sidak's multiple comparisons tests. The clones in this table, taken by TCRdb from immuneACCESS, are in-frame only. Not every clone is retained; where verified, under half of the shortfall comes from an unresolved V gene, and the cause of the rest is unknown. V, J and clone size derive from that table, while D and trimming were established from the DNA sequence. Within this sample are over 150,000 clones, with roughly 94% of them counted one time only. The ten largest clonotypes hold roughly 4.4% of the sample.

These data are taken from a study of T cell responses to AZD1222 COVID-19 vaccine (dated by TCRdb to about 2021). With regard to the full study: A total of under 250 trial participants underwent TCR sequencing, of whom under 220 had received two doses of AZD1222 and 26 had received two doses of the MenACWY control vaccine. Trial participants were enrolled into age subgroups of 18-55, 56-69 and 70-plus years, which contained around 150, 28 and 57 TCR-sequenced participants, respectively. The full study reports these points: Epitopes outside the regions mutated in the B.1.351 and B.1.1.7 variants were reportedly recognized by nearly half of the unique spike-specific TCRs. Only a handful of AZD1222 recipients were SARS-CoV-2 seropositive at baseline, limiting conclusions about previously exposed vaccinees. Most participants were white British and females outnumbered males, and the authors suggested that clonal diversity may have been underestimated. The vaccine-associated CD4 TCRs covered the entire spike protein, and the dominant responses fell in regions 160-218 and 743-854. No day 14 peak-response samples were available, so repertoires were characterized only after the peak T cell response. In the small 56-69-year group, the increase in depth fell short of significance, most likely because of low power. A significant rise in spike-specific TCR breadth and depth was observed after two AZD1222 doses relative to day 0 and relative to MenACWY recipients.

The CDR3 sequence holds 15 residues, the cysteine and phenylalanine included. Left in the record is the CDR3 DNA by itself, 45 bases read in frame from the first base. Via the germline V gene, CDR1 is MNHEY and CDR2 SVGAGI. V and J are trimmed by 6 bases and 4 bases, and the gene matches miss 6 bases of the junction. What the time point label conveys for this sample: baseline before first vaccination. Reading the label with the study, this specimen's treatment or condition is: meningococcal conjugate vaccine given as trial control. Vaccinee samples came from UK trials COV001 and COV002, including a single-blind randomized controlled phase 2/3 trial of AZD1222 (ChAdOx1 nCoV-19) in healthy adults. For TCRbeta chain sequencing, PBMC samples from trial participants were taken at day 0 and at day 28 after the second dose.

The rearrangement combines TRBV6-5 with TRBJ2-7; TRBD2 aligns with 13 central bases. The source of this sequence is an adult in good health. The sample here was peripheral blood, taken on day 0 of MenACWY control vaccination. The DNA sequence is given as TGTGCCAGCAGACCCGGGACTAGCGGGAAGTACGAGCAGTACTTC. Its product reads: CASRPGTSGKYEQYF.